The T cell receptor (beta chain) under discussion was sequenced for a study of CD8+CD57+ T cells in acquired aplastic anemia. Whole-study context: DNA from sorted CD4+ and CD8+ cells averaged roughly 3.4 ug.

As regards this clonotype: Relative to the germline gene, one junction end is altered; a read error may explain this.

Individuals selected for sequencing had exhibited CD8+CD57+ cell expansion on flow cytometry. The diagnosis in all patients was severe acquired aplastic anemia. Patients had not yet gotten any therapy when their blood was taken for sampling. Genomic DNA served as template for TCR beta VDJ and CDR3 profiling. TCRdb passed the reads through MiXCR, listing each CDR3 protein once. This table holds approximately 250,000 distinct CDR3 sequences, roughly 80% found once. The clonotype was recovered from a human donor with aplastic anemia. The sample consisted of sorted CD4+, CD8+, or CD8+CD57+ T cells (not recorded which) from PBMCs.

The DNA of the CDR3 is TGTGCCGGCAGCTTAGATCTGACAGATACGCAGTGTTTT. This translates into CAGSLDLTDTQCF. The rearrangement joins TRBV11-3 to TRBJ2-3; the D gene is possibly TRBD1 (5 bases). The CDR3 extends over 13 amino acids. Germline lookup yields CDR1 SGHNT and CDR2 YENEEA.